This is a list of T cell receptor beta chains from one sample in a study of cytomegalovirus exposure and HLA in healthy donors. Clones were read by immunoSEQ multiplex PCR, and TCRdb kept only the in-frame ones, dropping some. The sample yields some 97,000 clones, 70% to 80% seen once. The sample taken for sequencing was PBMCs. These receptors were obtained from a young woman in good health and CMV-seropositive. Each CDR3 is given with its conserved first and last residue. Each record gives: D gene, clone size, J gene, V gene, CDR3 protein, CDR3 DNA. The D gene is left open where the match is weak. Clone size is shown for a subset of rows, as once, few, many or a class of expanded clone.

>TRBD1|-|TRBJ2-5|TRBV6-5
CASSVDRLDQYF
TGTGCCAGCAGTGTGGACAGGTTGGACCAGTACTTC
>TRBD2|-|TRBJ2-1|TRBV28
CASSPSGRVFDEQFF
TGTGCCAGCAGCCCCAGCGGGAGGGTTTTCGATGAGCAGTTCTTC
>TRBD1|-|TRBJ1-2|TRBV7-8
CASSLTGGYGYTF
TGTGCCAGCAGCTTGACAGGGGGCTATGGCTACACCTTC
>TRBD1|-|TRBJ2-1|TRBV5-1
CASSKTGGGFHEQFF
TGCGCCAGCAGCAAGACAGGGGGCGGGTTTCATGAGCAGTTCTTC
>TRBD1|few|TRBJ1-5|TRBV6-5
CASSHGQGANQPQHF
TGTGCCAGCAGTCACGGACAGGGGGCTAATCAGCCCCAGCATTTT
>-|-|TRBJ2-4|TRBV30
CAWRPSGLAKNIQYF
TGTGCCTGGAGGCCGTCAGGGCTAGCCAAAAACATTCAGTACTTC
>TRBD2|-|TRBJ2-5|TRBV4-1
CVSSQGLSAGVEETQYF
TGCGTCAGCAGCCAAGGTCTTAGCGCGGGAGTGGAAGAGACCCAGTACTTC
>-|-|TRBJ1-2|TRBV7-2
CASSLGQTGGGYTF
TGTGCCAGCAGCTTAGGACAAACTGGAGGTGGCTACACCTTC
>-|-|TRBJ2-7|TRBV7-3
CASSVNGGSGYEQYF
TGTGCCAGCAGCGTCAATGGGGGGTCAGGTTACGAGCAGTACTTC
>TRBD1|once|TRBJ1-1|TRBV7-3
CASSPGTGTKNTEAFF
TGTGCCAGCAGCCCCGGGACAGGGACTAAAAACACTGAAGCTTTCTTT
>-|few|TRBJ2-2|TRBV7-2
CASNEQAYTGELFF
TGTGCCAGCAACGAGCAGGCCTACACCGGGGAGCTGTTTTTT
>TRBD1|-|TRBJ1-1|TRBV5-1
CASRLQGDTEAFF
TGCGCCAGCAGGTTACAGGGGGACACTGAAGCTTTCTTT
>TRBD2|-|TRBJ2-5|TRBV7-8
CASSFQDPLASQETQYF
TGTGCCAGCAGCTTCCAAGACCCACTAGCGTCCCAAGAGACCCAGTACTTC
>-|few|TRBJ1-1|TRBV6-5
CASSRFVDYATEAFF
TGTGCCAGCAGCCGCTTCGTGGACTATGCGACTGAAGCTTTCTTT
>TRBD1|-|TRBJ1-4|TRBV19
CASSPHMGDSYSEKLFF
TGTGCCAGTAGTCCGCACATGGGGGACAGTTATAGTGAAAAACTGTTTTTT
>-|-|TRBJ2-1|TRBV6-1
CASSDLRYGEQFF
TGTGCCAGCTCAGACCTGAGGTATGGTGAGCAGTTCTTC
>TRBD1|-|TRBJ1-3|TRBV29-1
CSVVRTGGNTIYF
TGCAGCGTTGTAAGGACAGGGGGAAACACCATATATTTT
>TRBD2|-|TRBJ2-4|TRBV2
CASSVAGGRAKGAKNIQYF
TGTGCCAGCAGTGTAGCTGGCGGGAGGGCCAAGGGAGCCAAAAACATTCAGTACTTC
>TRBD1|-|TRBJ2-7|TRBV28
CASTTGQGAREQYF
TGTGCCAGCACTACGGGACAGGGGGCGAGGGAGCAGTACTTC
>-|-|TRBJ2-2|TRBV28
CASSLDSLGNTGELFF
TGTGCCAGCAGTTTAGACTCCCTAGGGAACACCGGGGAGCTGTTTTTT
>-|-|TRBJ1-2|TRBV6-1
CASSDGRASGGYTF
TGTGCCAGCAGTGACGGGCGGGCCTCGGGGGGCTACACCTTC
>-|-|TRBJ1-6|TRBV5-1
CASSLDVRNSPLHF
TGCGCCAGCAGCTTGGATGTCAGGAATTCACCCCTCCACTTT
>TRBD1|-|TRBJ2-7|TRBV18
CASSPPGTGDYEQYF
TGTGCCAGCTCACCACCCGGGACAGGGGACTACGAGCAGTACTTC
>TRBD1|-|TRBJ1-2|TRBV6-5
CASSGTDPYGYTF
TGTGCCAGCAGCGGGACAGACCCCTATGGCTACACCTTC
>-|few|TRBJ1-1|TRBV6-5
CASSYGADLNTEAFF
TGTGCCAGCAGTTACGGGGCAGACCTGAACACTGAAGCTTTCTTT
>-|-|TRBJ2-1|TRBV6-4
CASSLEGSYNEQFF
TGTGCCAGCAGCCTTGAGGGCTCCTACAATGAGCAGTTCTTC
>TRBD1|few|TRBJ2-5|TRBV18
CASSYRGPETQYF
TGTGCCAGCTCGTACAGGGGTCCAGAGACCCAGTACTTC
>TRBD2|few|TRBJ2-1|TRBV27
CASSSAGGPYNEQFF
TGTGCCAGCAGTTCGGCGGGAGGGCCCTACAATGAGCAGTTCTTC
>-|-|TRBJ1-1|TRBV28
CASSRRGWDTEAFF
TGTGCCAGCAGCCGCCGGGGATGGGACACTGAAGCTTTCTTT
>TRBD2|-|TRBJ2-7|TRBV30
CAWSAGLAGVSYEQYF
TGTGCCTGGAGCGCTGGACTAGCGGGAGTCTCCTACGAGCAGTACTTC
>-|-|TRBJ2-2|TRBV6-5
CATRGGGGTGELFF
TGTGCCACCAGGGGAGGGGGAGGCACCGGGGAGCTGTTTTTT
>TRBD1|many|TRBJ1-1|TRBV6-5
CASSSGGKTFF
TGTGCCAGCAGTTCAGGGGGTAAGACTTTCTTT
>-|-|TRBJ2-7|TRBV6-5
CASRATGDYEQYF
TGTGCCAGCAGAGCAACCGGGGACTACGAGCAGTACTTC
>-|-|TRBJ2-5|TRBV10-3
CASSTGSGGAQYF
TGTGCCAGCAGTACGGGCAGCGGAGGGGCCCAGTACTTC
>-|few|TRBJ2-7|TRBV29-1
CSGRGSFSYEQYF
TGCAGCGGCAGGGGATCCTTCTCCTACGAGCAGTACTTC
>-|-|TRBJ2-7|TRBV28
CASSPGSYEQYF
TGTGCCAGCAGCCCGGGGTCCTACGAGCAGTACTTC
>TRBD2|-|TRBJ2-5|TRBV5-4
CASSPGGTLGGQETQYF
TGTGCCAGCAGCCCGGGGGGGACTTTAGGGGGCCAAGAGACCCAGTACTTC
>-|-|TRBJ1-5|TRBV6-1
CASKPTKQWNQPQHF
TGTGCCAGCAAGCCGACTAAACAGTGGAATCAGCCCCAGCATTTT
>TRBD2|-|TRBJ2-1|TRBV30
CARSRGGNEQFF
TGTGCCCGCAGCCGGGGGGGCAATGAGCAGTTCTTC
>TRBD1|-|TRBJ2-1|TRBV6-4
CASSDSTGGNEQFF
TGTGCCAGCAGTGACTCGACAGGGGGCAATGAGCAGTTCTTC
>-|-|TRBJ1-5|TRBV5-6
CASSLAVTENQPQHF
TGTGCCAGCAGCTTGGCCGTGACAGAGAATCAGCCCCAGCATTTT
>-|-|TRBJ1-1|TRBV28
CASSLFQDNTEAFF
TGTGCCAGCAGTTTATTCCAGGATAACACTGAAGCTTTCTTT
>-|-|TRBJ2-2|TRBV7-3
CASSHSNTGELFF
TGTGCCAGCAGCCATTCGAACACCGGGGAGCTGTTTTTT
>TRBD1|many|TRBJ1-5|TRBV28
CASRGGQGGNQPQHF
TGTGCCAGCAGAGGAGGACAGGGCGGCAATCAGCCCCAGCATTTT
>-|-|TRBJ1-1|TRBV28
CASIRGVTTEAFF
TGTGCCAGCATCCGGGGAGTTACCACTGAAGCTTTCTTT
>-|-|TRBJ2-2|TRBV6-1
CASSPGLYTGELFF
TGTGCCAGCAGTCCGGGACTTTACACCGGGGAGCTGTTTTTT
>-|-|TRBJ2-7|TRBV10-2
CASSDLGLYEQYF
TGCGCCAGCAGTGACCTGGGCCTCTACGAGCAGTACTTC
>-|-|TRBJ2-7|TRBV6-5
CASRQEYEQYF
TGTGCCAGCAGACAAGAATACGAGCAGTACTTC
>TRBD2|-|TRBJ2-3|TRBV7-2
CASSPGGEGRTDTQYF
TGTGCCAGCAGCCCCGGGGGGGAGGGAAGGACAGATACGCAGTATTTT
>-|few|TRBJ2-3|TRBV14
CASSQDTLARSTDTQYF
TGTGCCAGCAGCCAAGACACCCTAGCGAGGAGCACAGATACGCAGTATTTT
>-|-|TRBJ2-7|TRBV21-1
CASSKVRVEYF
TGTGCCAGCAGCAAAGTCAGGGTGGAGTACTTC
>-|-|TRBJ2-7|TRBV30
CAFYLNRVEGEQYF
TGTGCCTTTTATCTAAACAGGGTCGAGGGGGAGCAGTACTTC
>TRBD2|-|TRBJ2-3|TRBV6-5
CASRAGLAVGDTQYF
TGTGCCAGCAGAGCGGGACTAGCGGTTGGTGATACGCAGTATTTT
>TRBD1|-|TRBJ1-3|TRBV4-3
CASSRQGQGWSGNTIYF
TGCGCCAGCAGCCGACAGGGGCAGGGTTGGTCTGGAAACACCATATATTTT
>-|-|TRBJ1-3|TRBV7-8
CASSLGGRPYSGNTIYF
TGTGCCAGCAGCTTAGGGGGCAGGCCCTACTCTGGAAACACCATATATTTT
>-|-|TRBJ2-7|TRBV5-6
CASSFGGSYEQYF
TGTGCCAGCAGCTTTGGCGGCTCCTACGAGCAGTACTTC
>-|-|TRBJ2-5|TRBV6-6
CASLPLIGGETQYF
TGTGCCAGCCTCCCGTTGATAGGAGGAGAGACCCAGTACTTC
>TRBD2|-|TRBJ2-2|TRBV9
CASSVASGKNTGELFF
TGTGCCAGCAGCGTAGCTAGCGGGAAGAACACCGGGGAGCTGTTTTTT
>-|-|TRBJ2-7|TRBV7-8
CASSKGVAEGAYEQYF
TGTGCCAGCAGCAAAGGGGTAGCGGAAGGGGCCTACGAGCAGTACTTC
>TRBD2|-|TRBJ2-5|TRBV27
CASSPGLAGAETQYF
TGTGCCAGCTCCCCCGGACTAGCGGGAGCCGAGACCCAGTACTTC